A selection of T cell receptor beta chains follows, all from one sample in a study of cytomegalovirus exposure and HLA in healthy donors. Produced via immunoSEQ multiplex PCR; TCRdb's table is partial and in-frame only. The data show around 110,000 clones, over 60% seen once. The material sequenced was PBMCs. These receptor sequences come from a man aged 25 to 40 in good health and CMV-seropositive. Both conserved end residues are part of each CDR3. Each record gives: V gene, J gene, D gene, clone size, CDR3 protein, CDR3 DNA. The D gene is left open where the match is weak. Not every row has a clone size; where given, it reads once, few, many or a size class.

TRBV6-5,TRBJ2-3,-,few,CASSPGGTSTDTQYF,TGTGCCAGCAGTCCAGGGGGGACTAGCACAGATACGCAGTATTTT
TRBV11-2,TRBJ2-7,TRBD1,-,CASSPTGNEQYF,TGTGCCAGCAGCCCGACAGGGAACGAGCAGTACTTC
TRBV19,TRBJ2-5,-,-,CASSITSNLRETQYF,TGTGCCAGTAGTATAACTAGCAACTTGCGAGAGACCCAGTACTTC
TRBV27,TRBJ2-1,TRBD2,once,CASSSSAGERYNEQFF,TGTGCCAGCAGTTCCTCGGCGGGAGAGAGATACAATGAGCAGTTCTTC
TRBV7-6,TRBJ2-3,-,-,CASSLAGGPTDTQYF,TGTGCCAGCAGCTTAGCAGGGGGACCCACAGATACGCAGTATTTT
TRBV4-2,TRBJ2-2,TRBD1,many,CASSQGQGANTGELFF,TGTGCCAGCAGCCAAGGACAGGGGGCGAACACCGGGGAGCTGTTTTTT
TRBV12-5,TRBJ1-1,-,-,CASGLATWGKAFF,TGTGCTAGTGGTTTGGCCACGTGGGGCAAAGCTTTCTTT
TRBV6-6,TRBJ2-7,-,few,CASISPGDYEQYF,TGTGCCAGCATCAGCCCGGGGGACTACGAGCAGTACTTC
TRBV30,TRBJ2-2,-,-,CAWSVLPKTGELFF,TGTGCCTGGAGTGTCCTACCCAAGACCGGGGAGCTGTTTTTT
TRBV7-2,TRBJ2-5,TRBD2,-,CASSLVASGGALETQYF,TGTGCCAGCAGCTTAGTGGCTAGCGGGGGGGCGCTGGAGACCCAGTACTTC
TRBV7-9,TRBJ1-2,-,once,CASSLAPRFYGYTF,TGTGCCAGCAGCTTAGCTCCCAGGTTCTATGGCTACACCTTC
TRBV4-1,TRBJ1-5,-,-,CASSQDLDTSYSNQPQHF,TGCGCCAGCAGCCAAGACTTGGACACCAGCTACAGCAATCAGCCCCAGCATTTT
TRBV29-1,TRBJ1-2,-,-,CSVGLGQGYTF,TGCAGCGTTGGACTGGGGCAGGGCTACACCTTC
TRBV9,TRBJ2-4,-,-,CASSVPPTSRPSKNIQYF,TGTGCCAGCAGCGTACCCCCCACTAGCAGGCCATCCAAAAACATTCAGTACTTC
TRBV2,TRBJ2-1,TRBD1,-,CASRDRGRNEQFF,TGTGCCAGCCGGGACAGGGGGAGGAATGAGCAGTTCTTC
TRBV6-1,TRBJ2-5,-,few,CATGRGVRETQYF,TGTGCCACCGGCAGGGGGGTAAGAGAGACCCAGTACTTC